The rows below give T cell receptor beta chains drawn from one sample of a study of PD-1 blockade in classical Hodgkin lymphoma. Sequencing used immunoSEQ multiplex PCR; TCRdb keeps in-frame clones, though not all of them. The data show 14,000 to 15,000 clones, 80% to 90% seen once. Sequenced material: peripheral blood mononuclear cells (PBMCs), taken before the second cycle of nivolumab. Receptor source: a human donor with classical Hodgkin lymphoma. Each CDR3 is given with its conserved first and last residue. A D gene is named only where the DNA matches it firmly. The listing skips clone size in some rows; elsewhere it reads once, few, many or a size class.

clone size,V gene,D gene,J gene,CDR3 protein,CDR3 DNA
NA,TRBV7-9,TRBD1,TRBJ2-7,CASSWTGGDYEQYF,TGTGCCAGCAGCTGGACAGGGGGAGACTACGAGCAGTACTTC
NA,TRBV7-2,NA,TRBJ2-7,CASSQRGSLATAIYEQYF,TGTGCCAGCAGCCAAAGGGGCTCCCTCGCGACAGCGATCTACGAGCAGTACTTC
NA,TRBV4-1,NA,TRBJ1-4,CASSKADSEKLFF,TGCGCCAGCAGCAAAGCGGACAGTGAAAAACTGTTTTTT
NA,TRBV7-2,NA,TRBJ2-1,CASSVGRGGSNYNEQFF,TGTGCCAGCAGCGTAGGTCGTGGGGGCTCAAACTACAATGAGCAGTTCTTC
few,TRBV18,NA,TRBJ1-5,CASSPGLDGNQPQHF,TGTGCCAGCTCACCAGGGCTCGATGGCAATCAGCCCCAGCATTTT
once,TRBV27,TRBD1,TRBJ2-7,CASSPLDRGNYEQYF,TGTGCCAGCAGCCCACTGGACAGGGGGAACTACGAGCAGTACTTC
NA,TRBV6-6,TRBD1,TRBJ2-7,CASSPGTGSYEQYF,TGTGCCAGCAGCCCCGGGACAGGCTCCTACGAGCAGTACTTC
NA,TRBV20-1,NA,TRBJ1-2,CSARGHYGYTF,TGCAGTGCTAGAGGACACTATGGCTACACCTTC
NA,TRBV7-9,TRBD1,TRBJ1-2,CASSLGLDRGYGYTF,TGTGCCAGCAGCTTAGGGCTAGACAGGGGTTACGGCTACACCTTC
once,TRBV7-2,TRBD2,TRBJ2-3,CASSLARTSGGTDTQYF,TGTGCCAGCAGCTTAGCCAGGACTAGCGGGGGCACAGATACGCAGTATTTT
NA,TRBV4-2,NA,TRBJ1-2,CASSRRQLDYGYTF,TGTGCCAGCAGCCGGCGACAGCTGGACTATGGCTACACCTTC
NA,TRBV5-6,NA,TRBJ2-3,CASSLGRTSTDTQYF,TGTGCCAGCAGCTTGGGAAGGACGAGCACAGATACGCAGTATTTT
NA,TRBV4-3,TRBD2,TRBJ2-5,CASSQVVVTSGVETQYF,TGCGCCAGCAGCCAAGTCGTCGTGACTAGCGGGGTAGAGACCCAGTACTTC
NA,TRBV10-2,TRBD1,TRBJ2-7,CASTRTGGFYEQYF,TGCGCCAGCACTAGGACAGGGGGCTTCTACGAGCAGTACTTC
NA,TRBV7-3,TRBD1,TRBJ1-3,CASSFSPGQETLTGNTIYF,TGTGCCAGCAGCTTCTCACCGGGACAGGAGACTCTAACTGGAAACACCATATATTTT
NA,TRBV5-1,TRBD1,TRBJ1-4,CASSWDRVGEKLFF,TGCGCCAGCAGCTGGGACAGGGTAGGCGAAAAACTGTTTTTT
NA,TRBV19,NA,TRBJ1-1,CASSTMTDRKAFF,TGTGCCAGTAGTACGATGACTGACAGGAAAGCTTTCTTT
NA,TRBV4-1,TRBD2,TRBJ2-2,CASSQGLPSPGGPDTGELFF,TGCGCCAGCAGCCAAGGACTCCCTTCTCCGGGGGGGCCAGACACCGGGGAGCTGTTTTTT
few,TRBV4-3,NA,TRBJ1-6,CASSHRTEDSPLHF,TGCGCCAGCAGCCACCGGACAGAGGATTCACCCCTCCACTTT
NA,TRBV10-3,NA,TRBJ2-3,CAISLNSGSADTQYF,TGTGCCATCAGTCTAAACAGCGGGTCCGCAGATACGCAGTATTTT
NA,TRBV27,TRBD2,TRBJ2-3,CASSFRAGGPVDTQYF,TGTGCCAGCAGTTTCCGAGCGGGGGGGCCGGTCGATACGCAGTATTTT
NA,TRBV5-1,NA,TRBJ2-6,CASSFTGQGANVLTF,TGCGCCAGCAGCTTTACAGGGCAAGGGGCCAACGTCCTGACTTTC
NA,TRBV6-4,TRBD1,TRBJ2-2,CASSPTGGFLNTGELFF,TGTGCCAGCAGCCCGACAGGGGGATTCCTTAACACCGGGGAGCTGTTTTTT
once,TRBV5-1,TRBD2,TRBJ2-3,CASSLGASGITDTQYF,TGCGCCAGCAGCTTGGGTGCTAGCGGAATCACAGATACGCAGTATTTT
NA,TRBV28,NA,TRBJ1-5,CASSGGSQPQHF,TGTGCCAGCAGCGGGGGATCTCAGCCCCAGCATTTT
NA,TRBV5-5,TRBD1,TRBJ2-5,CASSLGPGQGLTQETQYF,TGTGCCAGCAGCTTGGGACCGGGACAGGGCCTGACCCAAGAGACCCAGTACTTC
NA,TRBV19,NA,TRBJ2-5,CASRPSSVGETQYF,TGTGCCAGCCGACCTTCCAGCGTTGGAGAGACCCAGTACTTC
NA,TRBV18,NA,TRBJ2-6,CASSRAGSNSGANVLTF,TGTGCCAGCTCCCGGGCGGGTAGTAACTCTGGGGCCAACGTCCTGACTTTC
NA,TRBV5-4,NA,TRBJ1-3,CASSLKGFGNTIYF,TGTGCCAGCAGCTTAAAGGGTTTTGGAAACACCATATATTTT
NA,TRBV7-6,TRBD1,TRBJ2-7,CASSLTGGEGDEQYF,TGTGCCAGCAGCCTGACAGGGGGCGAGGGGGACGAGCAGTACTTC
NA,TRBV7-8,NA,TRBJ1-1,CASSPRAMNTEAFF,TGTGCCAGCAGCCCGCGGGCCATGAACACTGAAGCTTTCTTT
NA,TRBV19,NA,TRBJ2-6,CASSKGRADSGANVLTF,TGTGCCAGTAGTAAGGGCAGGGCGGACTCTGGGGCCAACGTCCTGACTTTC
NA,TRBV5-1,TRBD1,TRBJ1-1,CASSLTGDTEAFF,TGCGCCAGCAGCTTGACAGGGGACACTGAAGCTTTCTTT
few,TRBV7-2,NA,TRBJ1-1,CASSLEWPSGGVTEAFF,TGTGCCAGCAGCTTAGAATGGCCGAGTGGGGGTGTCACTGAAGCTTTCTTT
NA,TRBV12-5,TRBD2,TRBJ2-7,CASAGGRSYEQYF,TGTGCTAGTGCGGGGGGACGGTCCTACGAGCAGTACTTC
NA,TRBV7-2,NA,TRBJ2-7,CASSFVYEQYF,TGTGCCAGCAGCTTTGTCTACGAGCAGTACTTC
NA,TRBV5-1,TRBD1,TRBJ2-3,CASSTGTGPDTQYF,TGCGCCAGCTCGACAGGGACGGGGCCAGATACGCAGTATTTT
NA,TRBV6-5,NA,TRBJ1-1,CASSYSTALNTEAFF,TGTGCCAGCAGTTACTCGACAGCGCTGAACACTGAAGCTTTCTTT
NA,TRBV7-8,NA,TRBJ2-1,CASSLVLADEQFF,TGTGCCAGCAGCTTAGTACTAGCTGATGAGCAGTTCTTC
NA,TRBV19,TRBD1,TRBJ1-1,CASRDRKGGQGDTEAFF,TGTGCCAGTAGAGACAGAAAGGGAGGACAGGGGGACACTGAAGCTTTCTTT
NA,TRBV6-6,NA,TRBJ1-2,CASSYGSGRNYGYTF,TGTGCCAGCAGTTACGGTTCCGGACGGAACTATGGCTACACCTTC
NA,TRBV7-2,TRBD2,TRBJ2-2,CASSPLAGGPSTGELFF,TGTGCCAGCAGCCCCCTAGCGGGGGGGCCCTCCACCGGGGAGCTGTTTTTT
NA,TRBV19,TRBD1,TRBJ1-1,CASSTGGNTEAFF,TGTGCCAGTTCTACAGGGGGAAACACTGAAGCTTTCTTT
once,TRBV2,NA,TRBJ1-2,CASSEAQAGNGGYTF,TGTGCCAGCAGTGAAGCGCAGGCAGGGAACGGCGGCTACACCTTC
NA,TRBV7-8,NA,TRBJ2-7,CATTLEDPSREQYF,TGTGCCACCACCCTCGAGGACCCCTCGCGGGAGCAGTACTTC
NA,TRBV7-9,NA,TRBJ1-1,CASSRRGSTEAFF,TGTGCCAGCAGCCGGAGGGGGAGCACTGAAGCTTTCTTT
NA,TRBV5-4,NA,TRBJ2-7,CASSPPTEKAEQYF,TGTGCCAGCAGCCCCCCGACAGAAAAGGCCGAGCAGTACTTC
NA,TRBV4-1,TRBD2,TRBJ2-1,CASSLWTSGGKDEQFF,TGCGCCAGCAGCCTCTGGACTAGCGGGGGGAAAGATGAGCAGTTCTTC
NA,TRBV5-4,NA,TRBJ1-1,CASSRSSNTEAFF,TGTGCCAGCAGCCGCAGTTCGAACACTGAAGCTTTCTTT
NA,TRBV28,NA,TRBJ1-2,CASSTRANYGYTF,TGTGCCAGCAGTACCAGGGCTAACTATGGCTACACCTTC
NA,TRBV7-9,NA,TRBJ1-2,CASSQTGTLYGYTF,TGTGCCAGCAGCCAGACCGGGACACTCTATGGCTACACCTTC
NA,TRBV2,NA,TRBJ1-4,CASSEEAGNEKLFF,TGTGCCAGCAGTGAAGAAGCGGGGAATGAAAAACTGTTTTTT
NA,TRBV5-1,NA,TRBJ1-2,CASRPEGPAYGYTF,TGCGCCAGCAGGCCCGAGGGACCCGCCTATGGCTACACCTTC